Here is one T cell receptor (beta chain) with its context. The sample originates from a study of blood T cell repertoires in COVID-19. The germline V gene encodes CDR1 SGHDT and CDR2 YYEEEE. V was trimmed by 1 base and J by 0 bases, leaving 14 bases between them. The CDR3 has 18 residues. Under the authors' procedure: Estimates of nucleated cell counts were drawn from the amplification of reference gene primers. Assay used: immunoSEQ multiplex PCR; TCRdb lists only in-frame clones, some missing. From that table come the V and J calls and clone size; the DNA was used to work out D and trimming. In the table there are roughly 290,000 clones, around 88% of which are singletons.

The TCR was taken from a man aged 25 to 40 with acute or convalescent COVID-19. The chain combines TRBV5-6 with TRBJ1-6; D unclear. Material: peripheral blood. CDR3 amino acids: CASSLPTSSSSYNSPLHF. The CDR3 DNA sequence: TGTGCCAGCAGCTTGCCCACCTCTTCGAGCTCCTATAATTCACCCCTCCACTTT.